Presented here are 26 T cell receptor beta chains from one specimen sequenced in a study of CD8+ T cells in alopecia areata. Documented treatment: oral pan-JAK inhibitor, 5-10 mg twice daily. Extraction and reverse transcription of RNA yielded cDNA as the sequencing template. Some clones are missing from TCRdb's copy, which holds only in-frame ones; the method was immunoSEQ multiplex PCR. The sample shows some 58,000 clones, approximately 44% of them seen only once. The material was CD8+ T cells sorted from blood, obtained between weeks 36 and 40, from a patient treated with tofacitinib. The origin of the receptors is a human donor with alopecia areata.

This clone came up once. The sample carries other DNA sequences with the same CDR3. CDR3 residues: CSAGTGGGYEQYF. The DNA of the CDR3 is TGCAGCGCCGGAACAGGGGGCGGCTACGAGCAGTACTTC. The chain joins TRBV29-1 to TRBJ2-7; TRBD1 agrees at 9 bases. The ends lost 7 bases at V and 3 bases at J; junction bases unmatched: 7. This CDR3 contains 13 residues. The germline V gene has CDR1 SQVTM and CDR2 ANQGSEA.

The J gene is TRBJ2-5, the V gene TRBV7-2; 7 bases align to TRBD1. The length of the CDR3 is 14 residues. The germline gives CDR1 SGHTA, CDR2 FQGNSA. V trimming: 5 bases; J trimming: 5 bases; junction bases outside the gene matches: 8. The CDR3 region is CASSPWTGRETQYF. CDR3 DNA: TGTGCCAGCAGCCCCTGGACAGGACGGGAGACCCAGTACTTC.

This clone was seen more than once but under ten times. V is TRBV29-1 and J is TRBJ2-1; D remains ambiguous. CDR1 and CDR2 from the germline V gene are SQVTM and ANQGSEA. The CDR3 consists of 10 residues. V dropped 6 bases and J dropped 5 bases, with 5 bases sitting between them. CDR3 amino acids: CSVVHNEQFF. The CDR3 coding sequence is TGCAGCGTCGTTCACAATGAGCAGTTCTTC.

This clone was detected once. The chain combines TRBV9 with TRBJ2-4, with 8 bases aligning to TRBD2. Germline values: CDR1 SGDLS, CDR2 YYNGEE. This CDR3 is built from 17 residues. With 4 bases clipped from V and 0 bases from J, the junction kept 9 bases outside the gene matches. The CDR3 DNA sequence: TGTGCCAGCAGCCCCGGGGGGGCGGGAGGAGCCAAAAACATTCAGTACTTC. Residues: CASSPGGAGGAKNIQYF.

This clone appeared a few times. Here the CDR3 reads CASSLALRRDEQFF. The CDR3 DNA reads as TGTGCCAGCAGCTTAGCCCTTAGACGTGATGAGCAGTTCTTC. The chain couples TRBV11-2 to TRBJ2-1; D gene ambiguous. Germline V gives CDR1 SGHAT, CDR2 FQNNGV. This CDR3 is built from 14 residues. Between the trimmed V and J ends, which lost 1 base and 8 bases, there was a span of 12 bases.

About this clone: Its ends do not fully match the called genes, so a read error is possible. The chain recombines TRBV6-5 with TRBJ2-7; D possibly corresponds to TRBD2 (5 bases). Germline assignment: CDR1 MNHEY and CDR2 SVGAGI. CDR3 length equals 16 residues. This chain's CDR3 is CASSYTEGGGPYEQYF. DNA for the CDR3: TGCGCCAGCAGTTACACCGAAGGCGGAGGACCCTACGAGCAGTACTTC.

This chain joins TRBV29-1 and TRBJ1-1, with D possibly matching TRBD1 (5 bases). This CDR3 comprises 11 residues. Germline values: CDR1 SQVTM, CDR2 ANQGSEA. The ends were cut back, 7 bases at V and 9 bases at J, with 15 bases in the middle. CDR3 nucleotides: TGCAGCGCCAAATCGGGACCCAAAGCTTTCTTT. Its translation: CSAKSGPKAFF.

This clone has a handful of counts. The V and J genes are TRBV4-1 and TRBJ1-5; a weak D match, TRBD1 (5 bases). V was pared by 4 bases and J by 3 bases, with 13 bases between. Germline lookup yields CDR1 MGHRA and CDR2 YSYEKL. The CDR3 is made up of 15 amino acids. The CDR3 protein is CASSRLAGPNQPQHF. CDR3 bases: TGCGCCAGCAGCCGGTTGGCAGGGCCCAATCAGCCCCAGCATTTT.

The V and J genes are TRBV9 and TRBJ1-2, with 8 bases that match TRBD1. Germline assignment: CDR1 SGDLS and CDR2 YYNGEE. The CDR3 is 15 residues long. V lost 3 bases to trimming and J lost 6 bases; unmatched junction nucleotides: 10. The CDR3 region is CASSGRTGPGDGYTF. The CDR3 DNA reads as TGTGCCAGCAGCGGGAGGACAGGGCCGGGAGATGGCTACACCTTC.

The gene calls are TRBV29-1 and TRBJ2-2; D is possibly TRBD2 (5 bases). CDR3 length: 16 amino acids. V was clipped by 3 bases and J by 4 bases, with 18 bases between them. Germline V lookup: CDR1 SQVTM, CDR2 ANQGSEA. CDR3 region: CSVEERAVGGTGELFF. Here the CDR3 DNA reads TGCAGCGTTGAGGAAAGGGCGGTAGGAGGCACCGGGGAGCTGTTTTTT.

In its sample, this clone is medium-sized (0.01 to 0.1%). The genes are TRBV5-1 and TRBJ2-1; TRBD2 aligns across 7 bases. CDR3 size: 14 residues. Germline V CDR1 and CDR2: SGHRS, YFSETQ. The V segment lost 2 bases and the J segment 8 bases; nucleotides outside the gene matches: 7. The CDR3 region has the DNA TGCGCCAGCAGCTTAGCGGGGCGGGTCGATGAGCAGTTCTTC. This sequence encodes CASSLAGRVDEQFF. The variable domain in full, with the rest retrieved from reference TRBV5-1 and TRBJ2-1, is KAGVTQTPRYLIKTRGQQVTLSCSPISGHRSVSWYQQTPGQGLQFLFEYFSETQRNKGNFPGRFSGRQFSNSRSEMNVSTLELGDSALYLCASSLAGRVDEQFFGPGTRLTVL.

The chain uses TRBV6-5 and TRBJ1-2; TRBD1 matches 11 bases. The length of the CDR3 is 14 residues. Trimming cost V 4 bases and J 10 bases; bases outside gene matches: 8. CDR1 and CDR2 from the germline V gene are MNHEY and SVGAGI. As DNA, the CDR3 is TGTGCCAGCAGTTCCAATGGGGACAGGGGGAACTACACCTTC. Protein: CASSSNGDRGNYTF.

V is TRBV7-8 and J is TRBJ2-7, with TRBD1 as a possible D gene (5 bases). The CDR3 loop spans 14 amino acids. Germline values: CDR1 SGHVS, CDR2 FQNEAQ. The V gene lost 4 bases and the J gene lost 2 bases, with 12 bases spanning the gap. The DNA of the CDR3 is TGTGCCAGCAGCTCCCACAGGCGGACCTACGAGCAGTACTTC. Amino acids: CASSSHRRTYEQYF.

This clone showed up just a few times. The chain joins TRBV29-1 to TRBJ1-5; weak D call: TRBD1 (5 bases). V was trimmed by 4 bases and J by 11 bases, leaving 12 bases between them. The germline V gene encodes CDR1 SQVTM and CDR2 ANQGSEA. CDR3 length: 11 amino acids. The CDR3 DNA sequence: TGCAGCGTTGCCCAGGGTTCTGCCCAGCATTTT. It is translated as CSVAQGSAQHF.

This clone was seen a handful of times. The chain combines TRBV6-1 with TRBJ2-2, with D possibly TRBD2 on 5 matching bases. Germline V gene lookup returns CDR1 MNHNS and CDR2 SASEGT. V was trimmed by 6 bases and J by 6 bases, leaving 8 bases between them. CDR3 length: 12 amino acids. CDR3 sequence reads: CASSGDPGELFF. CDR3 sequence (DNA): TGTGCCAGCAGCGGGGATCCCGGGGAGCTGTTTTTT.

The gene calls are TRBV19 and TRBJ2-1; 7 bases fit TRBD1. Trimming cost V 6 bases and J 6 bases; bases outside gene matches: 5. Germline lookup yields CDR1 LNHDA and CDR2 SQIVND (reference sequence). CDR3 size: 13 residues. The CDR3 DNA reads TGTGCCAGTAGCAAGTCAGGGGGCAATGAGCAGTTCTTC. Protein sequence: CASSKSGGNEQFF.

This rearrangement joins TRBV30 to TRBJ2-1; 7 nucleotides line up with TRBD1. The CDR3 covers 14 residues. The V and J ends lost 3 bases and 7 bases, in that order; junction bases with no gene match: 9. CDR1 and CDR2 from the germline V gene are GTSNPN and SVGIG (reference sequence). The CDR3 protein is CAWSLTDRVNEQFF. The CDR3 region has the DNA TGTGCCTGGAGCCTCACCGACAGGGTAAATGAGCAGTTCTTC.

The chain carries TRBV5-6 and TRBJ1-1; tentative D call: TRBD1 (5 bases). The length of the CDR3 is 13 residues. The V gene lost 2 bases and the J gene lost 1 base, with 6 bases spanning the gap. Germline V gene lookup returns CDR1 SGHDT and CDR2 YYEEEE. CDR3 nucleotide sequence: TGTGCCAGCAGCTTTGACAGGAACACTGAAGCTTTCTTT. Translating it yields CASSFDRNTEAFF.

V and J are TRBV30 and TRBJ2-7; D tentatively reads TRBD1 or TRBD2 (5 bases each). Looked up from germline, CDR1 is GTSNPN and CDR2 is SVGIG (reference sequence). The CDR3 runs to 18 residues. V lost 0 bases to trimming and J lost 2 bases, with 23 bases between them. CDR3 coding DNA: TGTGCCTGGAGTGTACGCGAGGGGACCCGCGCCCGGCCCTACGAGCAGTACTTC. As protein: CAWSVREGTRARPYEQYF.

This clone was seen a few times. V gene TRBV29-1 combines with J gene TRBJ2-7; no definite D call. The V and J ends lost 0 bases and 6 bases respectively, with 12 bases between them. Germline loops: CDR1 SQVTM, CDR2 ANQGSEA. This CDR3 is built from 13 residues. CDR3 loop: CSVEETTLGEQYF. CDR3 in DNA: TGCAGCGTTGAAGAGACCACCCTCGGCGAGCAGTACTTC.

V and J are TRBV2 and TRBJ1-1, with 7 bases identical to TRBD1. The J segment lost 5 bases and the V segment lost 9 bases, leaving 6 bases of the junction unmatched. CDR3 length equals 12 residues. CDR1 is SNHLY, CDR2 FYNNEI, per germline. The CDR3 here is CASKQGSTEAFF. The CDR3, as DNA: TGTGCCAGTAAACAGGGGTCGACTGAAGCTTTCTTT.

The V call is TRBV6-5, the J call TRBJ2-1; 8 nucleotides agree with TRBD2. The CDR3 is 15 amino acids. V shed 10 bases, J shed 7 bases, and the junction held 15 bases outside the gene matches. CDR1 and CDR2 (germline): MNHEY, SVGAGI. CDR3 coding DNA: TGTGCCACGACTTTGCGGGAGGCCGGGGGGAATGAGCAGTTCTTC. It codes for CATTLREAGGNEQFF.

This CDR3 is CASSSAPHRRQETQYF. DNA for the CDR3: TGTGCCAGCAGCTCAGCCCCCCACAGGAGACAAGAGACCCAGTACTTC. The chain carries TRBV7-2 and TRBJ2-5; D is possibly TRBD1 (5 bases). Germline-derived CDR1 and CDR2 are SGHTA and FQGNSA. CDR3 length equals 16 residues. V was shortened by 4 bases and J by 2 bases, with 17 bases between the two germline ends. Combining the CDR3 with reference TRBV7-2 and TRBJ2-5 gives the whole variable domain GAGVSQSPSNKVTEKGKDVELRCDPISGHTALYWYRQSLGQGLEFLIYFQGNSAPDKSGLPSDRFSAERTGGSVSTLTIQRTQQEDSAVYLCASSSAPHRRQETQYFGPGTRLLVL.

The rearrangement uses TRBV6-5 and TRBJ2-1, with TRBD1 matching over 7 bases. V lost 5 bases and J lost 0; bases outside the gene matches: 4. The CDR3 is 15 residues long. Per germline, CDR1 MNHEY and CDR2 SVGAGI. CDR3 loop: CASSPTGVSYNEQFF. DNA for the CDR3: TGTGCCAGCAGTCCAACAGGGGTCTCCTACAATGAGCAGTTCTTC.

This clone was seen only a few times. The rearrangement links TRBV19 to TRBJ1-2; D is possibly TRBD1 (5 bases). The V end was cut by 3 bases, the J end by 4 bases, with 9 bases between. This CDR3 is 13 amino acids long. Germline V CDR1 and CDR2: LNHDA, SQIVND (reference sequence). The CDR3 bases are TGTGCCAGTAGTATCGGGACGGTCTATGGCTACACCTTC. The encoded protein is CASSIGTVYGYTF.

The CDR3 DNA follows: TGTGCCAGCAGGGGAGGAAATCAGCCCCAGCATTTT. It translates to CASRGGNQPQHF. The rearrangement uses TRBV6-5 and TRBJ1-5; D is unclear. The germline gives CDR1 MNHEY, CDR2 SVGAGI. Trimming left V 6 bases short and J 4 bases short, with 7 bases between. The CDR3 runs to 12 residues.